The clone carrying this T cell receptor beta chain was observed a handful of times. No antigen is known for it. V dropped 5 bases and J dropped 6; count of bases not matched to a gene: 3. The length of the CDR3 is 14 residues. The V gene's germline CDR1 is MGHRA and CDR2 YSYEKL. This entry is derived from a study of cytomegalovirus exposure and HLA in healthy donors. The study's findings and limits: Per a later analysis, HLA-associated TCR beta chains showed more clonal expansion than other, equally common TCR beta chains.

With 60 Vbeta and 13 Jbeta primers, the PCR was carried out. TCRdb's copy holds only in-frame clones and misses some; the assay was immunoSEQ multiplex PCR. There are some 160,000 clones in the sample; 70% to 85% occur only once, and more than 1.4% lies in the top ten. Sequencing was performed on PBMCs. The sequence was collected from a male donor in good health and CMV-seronegative. The V call is TRBV4-1, the J call TRBJ1-4, with 10 bases lining up with TRBD1. The CDR3 DNA sequence: TGCGCCAGCAGCGGACAGGGGGTTGATGAAAAACTGTTTTTT. Its protein is CASSGQGVDEKLFF.